A single sample is the source of the 9 T cell receptor beta chains below, sequenced in a study of T cell repertoires in cytomegalovirus infection (dated by TCRdb to about 2019). The run used an Illumina HiSeq 1500. TCRdb redid the processing of the public reads, applying fastp at Q25 and MiXCR, and retained in-frame beta chains. Every entry covers one CDR3 protein and lists the most common genes and DNA from its rows. Here the sample has 480,000 or so distinct CDR3 sequences; 11% occur a single time. The top ten constitute approximately 10% of the sample. Sequences were obtained from PBMCs. Receptors originate from a human donor in good health (CMV status not recorded). Some clones in this sample may be carry-over from other donors' samples.

This clonotype was observed a few times. A junction end diverges from the germline sequence, so it may reflect a read error. The gene calls are TRBV2 and TRBJ1-2, with D unclear. Germline loops: CDR1 SNHLY, CDR2 FYNNEI. There are 12 residues in the CDR3. The CDR3 DNA is TGTGCCAGCACAGACCACACAGACTTATTTCTCTTC. The encoded protein is CASTDHTDLFLF.

This chain joins TRBV29-1 and TRBJ2-5; D unresolved. This CDR3 contains 18 residues. Germline V gene sequence: CDR1 SQVTM, CDR2 ANQGSEA. V lost 0 bases, J lost 0 bases, and 20 bases lay in between. CDR3 coding DNA: TGCAGCGTTGAAGACCGCGCAGACCCTACGATCTACCAAGAGACCCAGTACTTC. Protein product: CSVEDRADPTIYQETQYF.

This clonotype occurred many times. V and J are TRBV20-1 and TRBJ2-2, with a weak D call TRBD2 (5 bases). V was cut by 6 bases and J by 7 bases, with 15 bases left in between. Germline V gene data show CDR1 as DFQATT and CDR2 as SNEGSKA (reference sequence). There are 13 residues in the CDR3. As DNA, the CDR3 is TGCAGTGCCTGGACTCCGTTGGGCGGGGAGCTGTTTTTT. Translation: CSAWTPLGGELFF.

The sample holds many counts of this clonotype. J is TRBJ1-1 and V is TRBV4-1; a weak D match, TRBD1 (5 bases). From germline, CDR1 is MGHRA and CDR2 YSYEKL. V was cut by 1 base and J by 4 bases, with 7 bases left in between. The CDR3 is 13 residues long. This chain's CDR3 is CASSQVGGTEAFF. DNA of the CDR3: TGCGCCAGCAGCCAAGTGGGGGGCACTGAAGCTTTCTTT.

This clonotype occurred many times. The rearrangement joins TRBV5-5 to TRBJ2-1, with TRBD2 identical over 9 bases. Losses at the gene ends were 3 bases for V and 6 bases for J; bases not matched to a gene: 22. CDR3 length: 20 amino acids. In germline, CDR1 is SGHKS, CDR2 YYEKEE (reference sequence). The CDR3 loop is CASSSHNPFSKAGGPNEQFF. The CDR3 nucleotides are TGTGCCAGCAGCTCGCATAATCCTTTTAGTAAAGCGGGAGGTCCCAATGAGCAGTTCTTC.

Many counts were recorded for this clonotype. The CDR3 coding sequence is TGTGCCAGCAGCCCGAAGGCAGGGGACACTGAAGCTTTCTTT. This codes for CASSPKAGDTEAFF. This chain joins TRBV5-6 and TRBJ1-1; weak D call: TRBD1 (6 bases). The length of the CDR3 is 14 residues. Germline V gives CDR1 SGHDT, CDR2 YYEEEE. V was pared by 4 bases and J by 3 bases, with 13 bases between.

This clonotype turned up a few times. The CDR3 sequence: CASIPGSGNTIYF. The CDR3 DNA sequence: TGTGCCAGCATACCGGGGAGTGGAAACACCATATATTTT. The chain recombines TRBV7-6 with TRBJ1-3; D is undetermined. V shed 7 bases and J shed 3 bases, with 10 bases lying between them. The V gene's germline CDR1 is SGHVS and CDR2 FNYEAQ. This CDR3 contains 13 residues.

The rearrangement joins TRBV9 to TRBJ1-1; D possibly corresponds to TRBD1 (6 bases). Germline-derived CDR1 and CDR2 are SGDLS and YYNGEE. Trimming removed 4 bases from V and 7 bases from J, with 11 bases in between. The CDR3 has 12 residues. This CDR3 is CASSPKTGEAFF. DNA of the CDR3: TGTGCCAGCAGCCCAAAGACAGGTGAAGCTTTCTTT.

This clonotype has only a few counts. The J gene is TRBJ1-1, the V gene TRBV19, with 9 bases that match TRBD1. The J segment lost 2 bases and the V segment lost 6 bases, leaving 7 bases of the junction unmatched. This CDR3 comprises 15 residues. The germline V gene encodes CDR1 LNHDA and CDR2 SQIVND (reference sequence). In DNA, the CDR3 is TGTGCCAGTAGCTATCTGGGACAGGGAAACACTGAAGCTTTCTTT. Its translation: CASSYLGQGNTEAFF.